This TCR beta chain was obtained from a study of cytomegalovirus exposure and HLA in healthy donors. Study-wide results and caveats: The study reported that TCR beta sequences accurately predicted HLA-A and HLA-B alleles in most subjects.

Details on this clone: Its antigen is unidentified.

The CDR3 is 14 residues long. Trimming cost V 6 bases and J 0 bases, with 15 bases left between them. Germline CDR1 and CDR2: GTSNPN and SVGIG (reference sequence). Vbeta (60) and Jbeta (13) primers were used in the PCR. Some clones are missing from TCRdb's copy, which holds only in-frame ones; the method was immunoSEQ multiplex PCR. Of more than 75,000 clones in the sample, 74% were seen once. The clonotype originates from a woman between 50 and 59 years old in good health and CMV-seropositive. The V and J genes are TRBV30 and TRBJ2-7; perhaps TRBD2 as D (5 bases). What was sequenced was PBMCs. The CDR3 bases are TGTGCCTGCCCCAAGGGTGGGAGCTCCTACGAGCAGTACTTC. Protein sequence: CACPKGGSSYEQYF.